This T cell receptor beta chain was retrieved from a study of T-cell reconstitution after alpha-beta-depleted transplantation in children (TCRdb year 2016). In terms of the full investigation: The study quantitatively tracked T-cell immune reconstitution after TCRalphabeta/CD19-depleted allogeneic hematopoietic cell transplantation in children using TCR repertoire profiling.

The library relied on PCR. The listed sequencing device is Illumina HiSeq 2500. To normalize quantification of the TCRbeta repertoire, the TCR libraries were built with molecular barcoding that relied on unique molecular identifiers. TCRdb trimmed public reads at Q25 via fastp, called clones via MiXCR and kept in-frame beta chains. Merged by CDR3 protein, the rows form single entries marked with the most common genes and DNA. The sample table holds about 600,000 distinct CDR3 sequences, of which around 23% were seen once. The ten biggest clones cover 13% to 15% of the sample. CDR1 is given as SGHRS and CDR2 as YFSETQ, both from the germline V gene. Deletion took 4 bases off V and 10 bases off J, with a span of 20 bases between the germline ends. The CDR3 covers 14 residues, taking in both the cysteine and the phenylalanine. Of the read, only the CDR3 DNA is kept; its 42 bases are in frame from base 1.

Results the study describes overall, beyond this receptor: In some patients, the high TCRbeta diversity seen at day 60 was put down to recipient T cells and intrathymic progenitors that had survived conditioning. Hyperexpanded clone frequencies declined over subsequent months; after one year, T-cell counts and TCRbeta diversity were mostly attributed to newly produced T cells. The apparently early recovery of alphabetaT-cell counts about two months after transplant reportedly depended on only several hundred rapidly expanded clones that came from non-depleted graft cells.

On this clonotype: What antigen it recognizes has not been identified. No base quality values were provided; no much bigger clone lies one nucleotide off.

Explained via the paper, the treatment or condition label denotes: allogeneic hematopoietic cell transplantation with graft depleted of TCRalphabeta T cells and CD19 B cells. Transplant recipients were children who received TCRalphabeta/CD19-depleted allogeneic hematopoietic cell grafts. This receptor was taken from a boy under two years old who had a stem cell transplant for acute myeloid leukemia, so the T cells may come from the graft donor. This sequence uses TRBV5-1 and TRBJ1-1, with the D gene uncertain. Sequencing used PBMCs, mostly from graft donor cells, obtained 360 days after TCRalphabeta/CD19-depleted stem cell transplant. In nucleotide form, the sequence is TGCGCCAGCAGCCGTACGGAGGCGCTTATGCGAGCTTTCTTT. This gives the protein CASSRTEALMRAFF.